This T cell receptor (beta chain) was captured by sequencing in a study of T cells after posttransplantation cyclophosphamide. Study results and caveats: Donor CD8+ memory clones often dominated recipient blood repertoires at later times. Blood and skin or GI T cell repertoires showed limited TRB overlap.

For this clone: Its specificity is unknown.

Here immunoSEQ multiplex PCR was the method, and the copy in TCRdb shows in-frame clones only, minus some. The top ten hold 2% to 3% of the sample, which has roughly 42,000 clones, roughly 91% seen once. Cyclophosphamide on days +3 and +4 followed busulfan-fludarabine conditioning and a marrow graft. Material: PBMCs, obtained about 62 days after allogeneic stem cell transplant with posttransplant cyclophosphamide. This sequence was found in a male patient between 60 and 69 years old who received an allogeneic stem cell transplant from a related donor and was CMV-positive. Some T cells here may be from the graft donor.

The CDR3: CASSLRTGDAGYTF. CDR3 coding DNA: TGCGCCAGCAGCTTGAGGACAGGGGATGCGGGCTACACCTTC. This chain connects TRBV5-1 to TRBJ1-2, with TRBD1 matching 9 bases. Per the germline V gene, CDR1 is SGHRS and CDR2 is YFSETQ. The CDR3 consists of 14 residues. After removal of 1 base from V and 8 bases from J, the junction contained 6 bases not matched to a gene.